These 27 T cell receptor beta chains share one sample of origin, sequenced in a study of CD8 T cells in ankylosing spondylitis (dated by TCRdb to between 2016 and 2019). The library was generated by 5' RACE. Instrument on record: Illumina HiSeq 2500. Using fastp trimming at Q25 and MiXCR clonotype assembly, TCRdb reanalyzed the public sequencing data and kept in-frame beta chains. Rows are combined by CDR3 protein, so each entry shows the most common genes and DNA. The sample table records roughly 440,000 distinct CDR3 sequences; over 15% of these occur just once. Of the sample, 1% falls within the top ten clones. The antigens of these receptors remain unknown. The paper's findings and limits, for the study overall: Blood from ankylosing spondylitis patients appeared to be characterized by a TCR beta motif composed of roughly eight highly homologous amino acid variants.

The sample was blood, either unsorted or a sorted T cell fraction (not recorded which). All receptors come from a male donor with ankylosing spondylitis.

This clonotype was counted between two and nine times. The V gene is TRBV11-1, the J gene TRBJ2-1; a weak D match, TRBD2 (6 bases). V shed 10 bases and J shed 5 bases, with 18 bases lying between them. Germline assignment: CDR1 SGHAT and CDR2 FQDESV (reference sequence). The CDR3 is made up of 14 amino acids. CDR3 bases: TGTGCCACCCTACGGGAGACTGGCAACAATGAGCAGTTCTTC. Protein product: CATLRETGNNEQFF.

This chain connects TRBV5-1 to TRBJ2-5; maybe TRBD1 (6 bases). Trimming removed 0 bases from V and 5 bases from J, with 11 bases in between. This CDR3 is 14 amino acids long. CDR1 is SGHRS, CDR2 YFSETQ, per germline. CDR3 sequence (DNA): TGCGCCAGCAGCTTGGGAGGGGGTAAGGAGACCCAGTACTTC. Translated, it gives CASSLGGGKETQYF.

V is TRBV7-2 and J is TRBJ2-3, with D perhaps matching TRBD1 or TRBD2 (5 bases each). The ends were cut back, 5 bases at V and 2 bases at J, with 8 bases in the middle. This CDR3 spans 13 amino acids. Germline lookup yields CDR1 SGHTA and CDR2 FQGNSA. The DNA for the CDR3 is TGTGCCAGCAGCCGGGGACCCACAGATACGCAGTATTTT. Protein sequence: CASSRGPTDTQYF.

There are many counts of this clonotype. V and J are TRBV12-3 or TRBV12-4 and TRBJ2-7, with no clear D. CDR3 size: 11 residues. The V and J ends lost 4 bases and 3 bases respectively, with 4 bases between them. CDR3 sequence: CASSSLYEQYF. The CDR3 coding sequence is TGTGCCAGCAGTTCCCTCTACGAGCAGTACTTC.

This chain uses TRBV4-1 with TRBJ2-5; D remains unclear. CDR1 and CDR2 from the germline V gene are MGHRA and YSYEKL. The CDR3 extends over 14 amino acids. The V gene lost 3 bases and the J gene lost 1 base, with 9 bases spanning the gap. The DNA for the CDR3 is TGCGCCAGCAGCCATCCAGACTTCCAAGAGACCCAGTACTTC. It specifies CASSHPDFQETQYF.

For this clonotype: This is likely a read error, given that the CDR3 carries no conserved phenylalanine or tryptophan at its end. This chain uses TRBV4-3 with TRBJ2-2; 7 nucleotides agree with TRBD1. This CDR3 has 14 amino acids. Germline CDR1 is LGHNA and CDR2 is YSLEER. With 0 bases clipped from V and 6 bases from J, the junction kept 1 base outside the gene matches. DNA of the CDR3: TGCGCCAGCAGCCAAGATCAGGGGGCCGGGGAGCTGTTTTCT. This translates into CASSQDQGAGELFS.

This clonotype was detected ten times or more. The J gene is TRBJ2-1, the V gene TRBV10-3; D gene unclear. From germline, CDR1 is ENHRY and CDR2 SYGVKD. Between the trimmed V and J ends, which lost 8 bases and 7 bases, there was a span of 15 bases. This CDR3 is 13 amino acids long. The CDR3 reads CAIGQTGGNEQFF. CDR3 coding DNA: TGTGCCATCGGTCAGACGGGCGGTAATGAGCAGTTCTTC.

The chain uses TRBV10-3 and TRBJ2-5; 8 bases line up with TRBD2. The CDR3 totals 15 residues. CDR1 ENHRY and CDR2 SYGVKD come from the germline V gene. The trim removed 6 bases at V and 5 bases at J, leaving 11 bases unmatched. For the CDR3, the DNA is TGTGCCATCAGCGCCGGGGGGGGGACCATGGAGACCCAGTACTTC. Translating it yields CAISAGGGTMETQYF.

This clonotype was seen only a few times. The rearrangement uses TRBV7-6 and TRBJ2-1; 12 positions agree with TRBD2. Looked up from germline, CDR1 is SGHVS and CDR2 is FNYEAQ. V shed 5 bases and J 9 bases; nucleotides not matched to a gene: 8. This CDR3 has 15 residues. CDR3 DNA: TGTGCCAGCAGCCCCCCTAGCGGGAGGGCCAGTGAGCAGTTCTTC. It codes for CASSPPSGRASEQFF.

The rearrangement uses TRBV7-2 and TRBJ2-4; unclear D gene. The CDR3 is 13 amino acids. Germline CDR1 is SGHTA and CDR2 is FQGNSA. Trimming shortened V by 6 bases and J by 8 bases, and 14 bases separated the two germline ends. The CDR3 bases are TGTGCCAGCAGTTCCCCCCTGAAGGACATTCAGTACTTC. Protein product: CASSSPLKDIQYF.

CDR3: CASSQEGRGGQPQHF. DNA for the CDR3: TGCGCCAGCAGCCAAGAGGGTCGGGGAGGTCAGCCCCAGCATTTT. The chain employs TRBV4-1 and TRBJ1-5; D unclear. CDR3 length equals 15 residues. Trimming took 0 bases from V and 6 from J, leaving 12 bases between them. Germline-derived CDR1 and CDR2 are MGHRA and YSYEKL.

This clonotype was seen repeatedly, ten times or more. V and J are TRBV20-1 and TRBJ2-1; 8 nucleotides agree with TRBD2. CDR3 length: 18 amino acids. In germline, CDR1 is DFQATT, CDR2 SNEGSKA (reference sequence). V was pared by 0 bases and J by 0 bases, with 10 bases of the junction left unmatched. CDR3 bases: TGCAGTGCTAGAGATCCGGCTAGCGGGCCTAGCTCCTACAATGAGCAGTTCTTC. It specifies CSARDPASGPSSYNEQFF.

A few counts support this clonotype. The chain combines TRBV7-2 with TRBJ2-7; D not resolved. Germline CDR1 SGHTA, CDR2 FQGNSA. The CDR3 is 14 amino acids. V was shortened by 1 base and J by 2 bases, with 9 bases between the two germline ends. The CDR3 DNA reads TGTGCCAGCAGCTTAGAAGCGACGACCTACGAGCAGTACTTC. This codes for CASSLEATTYEQYF.

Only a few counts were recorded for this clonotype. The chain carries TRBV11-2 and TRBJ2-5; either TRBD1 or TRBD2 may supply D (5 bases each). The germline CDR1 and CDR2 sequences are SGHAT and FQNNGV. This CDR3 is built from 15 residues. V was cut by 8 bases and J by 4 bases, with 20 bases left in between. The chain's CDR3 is CASSLALPGGETQYF. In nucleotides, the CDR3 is TGTGCCAGCTCCCTAGCCCTCCCTGGGGGAGAGACCCAGTACTTC.

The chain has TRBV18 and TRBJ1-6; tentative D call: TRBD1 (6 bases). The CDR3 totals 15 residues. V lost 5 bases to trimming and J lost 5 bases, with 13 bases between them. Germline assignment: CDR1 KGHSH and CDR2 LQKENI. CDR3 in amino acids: CASSSGQRNNSPLHF. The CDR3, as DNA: TGTGCCAGCTCATCTGGACAGAGGAATAATTCACCCCTCCACTTT.

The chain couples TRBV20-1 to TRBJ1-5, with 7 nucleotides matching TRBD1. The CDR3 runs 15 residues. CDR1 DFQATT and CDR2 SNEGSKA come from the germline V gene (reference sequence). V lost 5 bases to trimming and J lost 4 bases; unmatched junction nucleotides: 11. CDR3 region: CSASPWQGVNQPQHF. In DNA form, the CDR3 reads TGCAGTGCTTCCCCCTGGCAGGGGGTTAATCAGCCCCAGCATTTT.

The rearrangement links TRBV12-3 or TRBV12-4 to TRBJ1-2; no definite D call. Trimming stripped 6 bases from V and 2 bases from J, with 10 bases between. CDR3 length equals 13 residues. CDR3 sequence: CASSRTVNYGYTF. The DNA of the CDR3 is TGTGCCAGCAGCAGGACGGTAAACTATGGCTACACCTTC.

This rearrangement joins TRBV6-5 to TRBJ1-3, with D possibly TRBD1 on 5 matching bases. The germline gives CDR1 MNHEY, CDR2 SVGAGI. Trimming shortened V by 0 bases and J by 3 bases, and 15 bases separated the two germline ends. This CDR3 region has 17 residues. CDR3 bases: TGTGCCAGCAGTTACTCCAATCTTATGGGGCTTGGAAACACCATATATTTT. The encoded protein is CASSYSNLMGLGNTIYF.

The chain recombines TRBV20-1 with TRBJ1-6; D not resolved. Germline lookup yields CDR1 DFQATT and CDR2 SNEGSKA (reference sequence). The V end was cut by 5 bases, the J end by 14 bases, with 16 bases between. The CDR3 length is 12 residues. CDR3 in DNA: TGCAGTGCTGCCCGGGGTGGTTGGTCCCTCCACTTT. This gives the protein CSAARGGWSLHF.

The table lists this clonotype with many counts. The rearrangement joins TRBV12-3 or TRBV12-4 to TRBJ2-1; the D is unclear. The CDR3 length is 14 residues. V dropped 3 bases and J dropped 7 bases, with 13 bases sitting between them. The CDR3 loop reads CASSFVPNRNEQFF. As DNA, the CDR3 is TGTGCCAGCAGTTTTGTCCCAAATCGGAATGAGCAGTTCTTC.

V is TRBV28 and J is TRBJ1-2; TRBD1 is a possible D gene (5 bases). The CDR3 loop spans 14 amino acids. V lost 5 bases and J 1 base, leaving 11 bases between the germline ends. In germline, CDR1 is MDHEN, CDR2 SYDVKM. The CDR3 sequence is CASSEGPGNYGYTF. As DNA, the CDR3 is TGTGCCAGCAGTGAGGGGCCGGGTAACTATGGCTACACCTTC.

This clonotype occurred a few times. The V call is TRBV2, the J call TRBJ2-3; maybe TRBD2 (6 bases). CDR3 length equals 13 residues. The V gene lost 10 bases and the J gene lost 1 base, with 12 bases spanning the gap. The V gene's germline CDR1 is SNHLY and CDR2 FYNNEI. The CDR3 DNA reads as TGTGCCATCCGGACTACCCGCACAGATACGCAGTATTTT. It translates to CAIRTTRTDTQYF. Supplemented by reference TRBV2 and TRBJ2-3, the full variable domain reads EPEVTQTPSHQVTQMGQEVILRCVPISNHLYFYWYRQILGQKVEFLVSFYNNEISEKSEIFDDQFSVERPDGSNFTLKIRSTKLEDSAMYFCAIRTTRTDTQYFGPGTRLTVL.

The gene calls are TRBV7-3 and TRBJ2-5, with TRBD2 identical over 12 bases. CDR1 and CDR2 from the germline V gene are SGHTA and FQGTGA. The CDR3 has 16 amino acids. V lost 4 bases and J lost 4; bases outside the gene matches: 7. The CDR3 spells CASSSLTSGRRETQYF. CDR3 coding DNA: TGTGCCAGCAGCTCCCTGACTAGCGGGAGAAGAGAGACCCAGTACTTC. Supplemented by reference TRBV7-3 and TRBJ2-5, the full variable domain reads GAGVSQTPSNKVTEKGKYVELRCDPISGHTALYWYRQSLGQGPEFLIYFQGTGAADDSGLPNDRFFAVRPEGSVSTLKIQRTERGDSAVYLCASSSLTSGRRETQYFGPGTRLLVL.

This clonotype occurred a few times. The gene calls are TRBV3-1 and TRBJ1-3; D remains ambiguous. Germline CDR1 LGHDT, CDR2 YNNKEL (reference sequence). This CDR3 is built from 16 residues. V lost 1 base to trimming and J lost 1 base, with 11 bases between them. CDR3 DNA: TGTGCCAGCAGCCAAGCGGATCCTTTATCTGGAAACACCATATATTTT. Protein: CASSQADPLSGNTIYF.

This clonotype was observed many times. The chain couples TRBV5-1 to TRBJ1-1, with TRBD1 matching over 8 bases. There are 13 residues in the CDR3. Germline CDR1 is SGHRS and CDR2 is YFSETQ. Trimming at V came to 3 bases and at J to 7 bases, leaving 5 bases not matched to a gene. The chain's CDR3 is CASSSGGEVEAFF. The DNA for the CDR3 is TGCGCCAGCAGCTCAGGGGGCGAGGTTGAAGCTTTCTTT.

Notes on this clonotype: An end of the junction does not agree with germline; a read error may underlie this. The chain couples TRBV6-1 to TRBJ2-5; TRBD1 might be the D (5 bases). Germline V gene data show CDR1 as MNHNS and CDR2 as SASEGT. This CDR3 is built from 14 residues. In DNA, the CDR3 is TGTGCCAGCAGTAGGGGCACCAACCAGGAGACCCAGTACTTC. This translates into CASSRGTNQETQYF.

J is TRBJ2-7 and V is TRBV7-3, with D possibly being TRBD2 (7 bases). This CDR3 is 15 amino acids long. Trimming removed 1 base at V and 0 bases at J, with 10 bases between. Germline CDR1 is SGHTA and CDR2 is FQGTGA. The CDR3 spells CASSLMGGPSYEQYF. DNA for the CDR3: TGTGCCAGCAGCTTAATGGGGGGGCCCTCCTACGAGCAGTACTTC.